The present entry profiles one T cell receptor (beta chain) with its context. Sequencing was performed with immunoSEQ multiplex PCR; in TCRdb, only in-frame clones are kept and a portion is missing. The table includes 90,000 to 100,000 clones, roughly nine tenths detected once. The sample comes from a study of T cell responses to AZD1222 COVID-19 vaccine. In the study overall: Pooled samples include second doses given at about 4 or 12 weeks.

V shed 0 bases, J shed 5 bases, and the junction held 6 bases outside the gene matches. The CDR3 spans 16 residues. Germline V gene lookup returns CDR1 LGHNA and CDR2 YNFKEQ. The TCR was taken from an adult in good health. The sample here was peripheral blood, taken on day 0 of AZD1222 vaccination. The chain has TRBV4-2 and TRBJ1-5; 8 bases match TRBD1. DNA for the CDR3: TGTGCCAGCAGCCAAGATTTTGGACAGGGCCATCAGCCCCAGCATTTT. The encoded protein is CASSQDFGQGHQPQHF.